This is a list of T cell receptor beta chains from one sample in a study of Graves' ophthalmopathy and Graves' hyperthyroidism. TCRdb itself ran the multiplex PCR reads through MiXCR, one entry per CDR3 protein. This sample has about 660,000 distinct CDR3 sequences; over 40% occur once, and the top ten carry under 3.5%. Specimen: peripheral blood. The receptor set was obtained from an adult man with Graves' ophthalmopathy. CDR3s include the opening cysteine and the closing phenylalanine or tryptophan. A D gene is named only where the DNA matches it firmly. Only part of the rows carry a size: once, few, many, or a class if the clone is expanded.

v_call	d_call	j_call	clone_size	cdr3_aa	cdr3_nt
TRBV12-3/TRBV12-4	-	TRBJ1-5	-	CASSHSDRNQPQHF	TGTGCCAGCAGTCACTCCGACAGAAATCAGCCCCAGCATTTT
TRBV12-3/TRBV12-4	-	TRBJ1-6	few	CASRYSSYNSPLHF	TGTGCCAGCAGGTATAGCTCCTATAATTCACCCCTCCACTTT
TRBV19	TRBD1	TRBJ2-7	many	CASSIVQGDYEQYF	TGTGCCAGTAGTATAGTCCAGGGGGACTACGAGCAGTACTTC
TRBV9	-	TRBJ1-1	many	CASSEAPQGSTEAFF	TGTGCCAGCAGCGAGGCCCCACAGGGTAGCACTGAAGCTTTCTTT
TRBV24-1	-	TRBJ2-1	-	CATSDPTQGRNEQFF	TGTGCCACCAGTGATCCGACCCAGGGAAGGAATGAGCAGTTCTTC
TRBV7-8	TRBD2	TRBJ2-5	-	CASSQDNGASGSARRETQYF	TGCGCCAGCAGCCAAGATAATGGGGCTAGCGGGAGCGCAAGGAGGGAGACCCAGTACTTC
TRBV10-3	-	TRBJ2-7	many	CAISDPPAGPEQYF	TGTGCCATCAGTGACCCCCCCGCCGGGCCCGAGCAGTACTTC
TRBV10-3	TRBD2	TRBJ2-7	-	CAITELAGGKSSYEQYF	TGTGCCATCACGGAACTAGCGGGGGGCAAAAGCTCCTACGAGCAGTACTTC
TRBV7-3	-	TRBJ2-5	-	CASSPSLGLKETQYF	TGTGCCAGCAGTCCTTCCCTAGGCCTAAAAGAGACCCAGTACTTC
TRBV24-1	-	TRBJ1-5	many	CATSDEDTNQPQHF	TGTGCCACCAGTGATGAGGACACAAATCAGCCCCAGCATTTT
TRBV20-1	-	TRBJ2-7	-	CSARDSRAAYEQYF	TGCAGTGCTAGAGATTCGAGGGCGGCCTACGAGCAGTACTTC
TRBV7-3	TRBD1	TRBJ2-5	-	CASRSRTGGETQYF	TGTGCCAGCAGGAGTAGGACAGGGGGAGAGACCCAGTACTTC
TRBV10-3	TRBD2	TRBJ2-2	-	CAIGTSGGGTGELFF	TGTGCCATCGGGACTAGCGGGGGGGGCACCGGGGAGCTGTTTTTT
TRBV19	-	TRBJ1-5	many	CASSLKDKGGQPQHF	TGTGCCAGTAGTCTCAAGGACAAGGGAGGTCAGCCCCAGCATTTT
TRBV4-1	TRBD1	TRBJ1-6	-	CASSQVGPTGEGSPLHF	TGCGCCAGCAGCCAAGTCGGACCAACAGGGGAAGGCTCACCCCTCCACTTT